A single T cell receptor (beta chain) is shown here with its context. Antigen: not known. The data stem from a study of early T cells in non-severe SARS-CoV-2 infection. Turning to the study itself: Unpaired chains resulted from sequencing bulk RNA of unsorted whole blood.

CDR3 length: 10 amino acids. The germline V gene has CDR1 SGHAT and CDR2 FQNNGV. Trimming cost V 5 bases and J 13 bases, with 10 bases left between them. General study results and limits: Using VDJdb, the matching emphasized anti-spike CD8 responses while missing private and CD4 specificities.

Unique molecular identifiers were attached to individual cDNA molecules. TCRdb ran MiXCR on the 5' RACE reads and lists one entry per CDR3 protein. The sample has 40,000 to 50,000 distinct CDR3 sequences; about 7% are singletons. The chain uses TRBV11-2 and TRBJ2-3; D might be TRBD2 (6 bases). Sequenced material: whole blood. This clonotype was sampled from an adult who was a healthcare worker with PCR-confirmed SARS-CoV-2 infection or an uninfected control (not recorded which). The CDR3: CASSPGEEYF. The CDR3 DNA follows: TGTGCCAGCAGCCCGGGAGAGGAGTATTTT.